What follows are 24 T cell receptor beta chains derived from one specimen sequenced in a study of T-cell memory formation after mild COVID-19. TCRdb fed the 5' RACE reads into MiXCR, producing one record per CDR3 protein. This table has about 560,000 distinct CDR3 sequences, roughly a fifth appearing once. The sequenced sample was PBMCs or a T cell subset sorted from them (not recorded which). The receptor source for this set is an adult woman who had mild COVID-19 (a few samples of this study predate the infection). Cell type and time point are not known.

The chain couples TRBV12-5 to TRBJ1-1; D remains ambiguous. The CDR3 has 13 residues. Deletions cut 5 bases from V and 1 base from J, with 8 bases between. Germline lookup yields CDR1 LGHNT and CDR2 FRNRAP. The CDR3 spells CASGLKPNTEAFF. The CDR3 bases are TGTGCTAGTGGTCTCAAACCGAACACTGAAGCTTTCTTT.

The chain links TRBV7-7 to TRBJ2-2; 8 nucleotides align to TRBD1. The CDR3 has 14 residues. After removal of 8 bases from V and 6 bases from J, the junction contained 8 bases not matched to a gene. CDR1 and CDR2 from the germline V gene are SSHAT and FNYEAQ (reference sequence). As DNA, the CDR3 is TGTGCCAGCGGGGGACAGGAGATACCCGGGGAGCTGTTTTTT. It specifies CASGGQEIPGELFF.

The chain recombines TRBV6-6 with TRBJ2-5, with D uncertain. The germline V and J ends were trimmed by 5 bases and 0 bases, with 19 bases remaining between them. Germline lookup yields CDR1 MNHNY and CDR2 SVGAGI (reference sequence). CDR3 length equals 17 residues. CDR3 bases: TGTGCCAGCAGTCCGCCTCCGGGCAGGTCCGACCAAGAGACCCAGTACTTC. It translates to CASSPPPGRSDQETQYF.

The gene calls are TRBV9 and TRBJ1-6; D gene unclear. The V gene lost 2 bases and the J gene lost 9 bases, with 18 bases spanning the gap. The CDR3 has 16 residues. Germline V gene lookup returns CDR1 SGDLS and CDR2 YYNGEE. Here the CDR3 DNA reads TGTGCCAGCAGCGTCTCTCCGGAGGGCAGCGGTTCACCCCTCCACTTT. Residues: CASSVSPEGSGSPLHF. Variable domain in full (rest from reference TRBV9 and TRBJ1-6): DSGVTQTPKHLITATGQRVTLRCSPRSGDLSVYWYQQSLDQGLQFLIQYYNGEERAKGNILERFSAQQFPDLHSELNLSSLELGDSALYFCASSVSPEGSGSPLHFGNGTRLTVT.

This clonotype was counted a few times. This chain connects TRBV7-2 to TRBJ2-7; 11 nucleotides align to TRBD2. Trimming at V came to 5 bases and at J to 2 bases, leaving 11 bases not matched to a gene. CDR1 is SGHTA and CDR2 is FQGNSA in the germline V gene. The CDR3 loop spans 17 amino acids. The CDR3 region has the DNA TGTGCCAGCAGCCACAGGGAGCCGGGACTAGCGGCCTACGAGCAGTACTTC. The encoded protein is CASSHREPGLAAYEQYF.

The rearrangement uses TRBV5-6 and TRBJ2-1; tentative D call: TRBD2 (6 bases). Between the trimmed V and J ends, which lost 3 bases and 7 bases, there was a span of 20 bases. There are 16 residues in the CDR3. Germline assignment: CDR1 SGHDT and CDR2 YYEEEE. CDR3 protein: CASSSLGHQAGNEQFF. In DNA form, the CDR3 reads TGTGCCAGCAGCTCATTAGGACACCAAGCGGGTAATGAGCAGTTCTTC.

The rearrangement joins TRBV14 to TRBJ2-1; the D gene is possibly TRBD2 (5 bases). Germline lookup yields CDR1 SGHDN and CDR2 FVKESK. With 1 base removed from V and 15 bases from J, the gap between germline ends came to 13 bases. This CDR3 comprises 12 residues. This CDR3 is CASSQGSGSRFF. DNA for the CDR3: TGTGCCAGCAGCCAAGGAAGTGGGAGTCGGTTCTTC.

A few counts support this clonotype. The chain couples TRBV6-5 to TRBJ1-2, with D possibly TRBD1 on 5 matching bases. Trimming shortened V by 6 bases and J by 5 bases, and 10 bases separated the two germline ends. The germline CDR1 and CDR2 sequences are MNHEY and SVGAGI. The CDR3 consists of 12 residues. CDR3 region: CASSQDRYGYTF. CDR3 coding DNA: TGTGCCAGCAGCCAAGACAGATATGGCTACACCTTC.

The chain has TRBV20-1 and TRBJ2-7; maybe TRBD1 (7 bases). Trimming cost V 4 bases and J 0 bases, with 22 bases left between them. From germline, CDR1 is DFQATT and CDR2 SNEGSKA (reference sequence). This CDR3 is 17 amino acids long. This chain's CDR3 is CSAMDRRDILSSYEQYF. CDR3 coding DNA: TGCAGTGCTATGGACAGGAGGGACATCCTAAGCTCCTACGAGCAGTACTTC.

This clonotype was detected only a few times. The chain carries TRBV27 and TRBJ2-7, with 8 positions matching TRBD2. The V gene end was trimmed by 9 bases and the J gene end by 6 bases; junction bases not matched to a gene: 10. CDR1 and CDR2 from the germline V gene are MNHEY and SMNVEV (reference sequence). The CDR3 has 13 amino acids. This CDR3 is CASSGNSGREQYF. CDR3 bases: TGTGCCAGTAGCGGGAATAGTGGGCGCGAGCAGTACTTC.

Only a few counts were recorded for this clonotype. The V and J genes are TRBV6-6 and TRBJ2-1; D gene unclear. CDR1 is MNHNY and CDR2 is SVGAGI in the germline V gene (reference sequence). This CDR3 has 16 amino acids. Trimming took 2 bases from V and 0 from J, leaving 11 bases between them. In nucleotides, the CDR3 is TGTGCCAGCAGTTACGACGGGCAGAGCTCCTACAATGAGCAGTTCTTC. As protein: CASSYDGQSSYNEQFF.

Only a few counts were recorded for this clonotype. The rearrangement uses TRBV20-1 and TRBJ2-1, with 12 nucleotides matching TRBD2. V shed 2 bases, J shed 6 bases, and the junction held 5 bases outside the gene matches. This CDR3 has 15 amino acids. Germline values: CDR1 DFQATT, CDR2 SNEGSKA (reference sequence). CDR3 DNA sequence: TGCAGTGCTAGAAAACTAGCGGGAGGTGGCAATGAGCAGTTCTTC. This translates into CSARKLAGGGNEQFF.

V gene TRBV12-3 or TRBV12-4 combines with J gene TRBJ1-1; D ambiguous. The CDR3 runs 13 residues. The germline V and J ends were trimmed by 6 bases and 2 bases, with 10 bases remaining between them. The CDR3 reads CASRRGFNTEAFF. CDR3 DNA sequence: TGTGCCAGCAGGAGAGGGTTTAACACTGAAGCTTTCTTT.

The V gene is TRBV19, the J gene TRBJ1-5; D unclear. The CDR3 length is 15 residues. Germline CDR1 LNHDA, CDR2 SQIVND (reference sequence). Trimming pared 6 bases from V and 6 bases from J, leaving 18 bases between. The CDR3 bases are TGTGCCAGTAGCCTTGCTGACGGATCCCCTCAGCCCCAGCATTTT. Protein: CASSLADGSPQPQHF.

This clonotype was picked up a small number of times. The chain has TRBV4-1 and TRBJ2-3, with 10 nucleotides matching TRBD2. J was trimmed by 1 base and V by 0 bases; bases with no gene match: 4. Germline V gene lookup returns CDR1 MGHRA and CDR2 YSYEKL. CDR3 length: 17 residues. The DNA of the CDR3 is TGCGCCAGCAGCCAAGATGGGCTAGCGGGAGGCACAGATACGCAGTATTTT. It is translated as CASSQDGLAGGTDTQYF.

This clonotype was detected only a few times. The V gene is TRBV7-2, the J gene TRBJ2-5, with D tentatively TRBD1 or TRBD2 (5 bases each). Germline lookup yields CDR1 SGHTA and CDR2 FQGNSA. V was shortened by 5 bases and J by 2 bases, with 27 bases between the two germline ends. The CDR3 sequence is 19 residues long. The chain's CDR3 is CASSPTGGFAPELQETQYF. In nucleotides, the CDR3 is TGTGCCAGCAGCCCCACAGGCGGGTTCGCCCCAGAACTACAAGAGACCCAGTACTTC.

This clonotype came up a few times. The V call is TRBV4-1, the J call TRBJ2-7, with D unclear. The CDR3 has 15 residues. V was cut by 1 base and J by 1 base, with 11 bases left in between. Germline V gene lookup returns CDR1 MGHRA and CDR2 YSYEKL. CDR3 region: CASSQVQVSSYEQYF. The CDR3 DNA is TGCGCCAGCAGCCAAGTCCAGGTATCGTCCTACGAGCAGTACTTC.

This rearrangement joins TRBV7-8 to TRBJ1-1; no definite D call. CDR1 and CDR2 (germline): SGHVS, FQNEAQ. Trimming pared 1 base from V and 4 bases from J, leaving 25 bases between. The CDR3 consists of 19 residues. The CDR3 spells CASSLVAARGGLPGTEAFF. CDR3 DNA: TGTGCCAGCAGCTTAGTAGCGGCCCGGGGTGGCCTACCGGGCACTGAAGCTTTCTTT.

The chain has TRBV11-2 and TRBJ2-7, with D possibly TRBD1 on 6 matching bases. V was clipped by 6 bases and J by 4 bases, with 25 bases between them. CDR1 and CDR2 (germline): SGHAT, FQNNGV. This CDR3 region has 17 residues. The CDR3 DNA is TGTGCCAGCAGTCAAAAGTCTTCGTCAGGGGTGACGTACGAGCAGTACTTC. It specifies CASSQKSSSGVTYEQYF.

J is TRBJ2-7 and V is TRBV5-6; D not certain. V was pared by 4 bases and J by 5 bases, with 16 bases between. The CDR3 runs 14 residues. Germline V gene sequence: CDR1 SGHDT, CDR2 YYEEEE. The CDR3 protein is CASSPDGRVHEQYF. CDR3 coding DNA: TGTGCCAGCAGCCCGGACGGCCGGGTCCACGAGCAGTACTTC.

The chain couples TRBV7-8 to TRBJ1-5; D gene uncertain. Germline CDR1 reads SGHVS; CDR2 reads FQNEAQ. This CDR3 region has 14 residues. V was trimmed by 1 base and J by 3 bases, leaving 7 bases between them. The CDR3 sequence is CASSLGGNNQPQHF. The CDR3 nucleotides are TGTGCCAGCAGCTTAGGGGGTAACAATCAGCCCCAGCATTTT.

This chain connects TRBV12-3 or TRBV12-4 to TRBJ2-3, with 10 nucleotides matching TRBD1. The V and J ends lost 5 bases and 1 base, in that order; junction bases with no gene match: 3. The CDR3 has 15 residues. Here the CDR3 DNA reads TGTGCCAGCAGTGACAGGGGGCCCGGCACAGATACGCAGTATTTT. Translating it yields CASSDRGPGTDTQYF.

There are a few counts of this clonotype. The chain has TRBV24-1 and TRBJ1-1, with D unresolved. The CDR3 length is 12 residues. The V gene lost 4 bases and the J gene lost 2 bases, with 4 bases spanning the gap. The germline V gene has CDR1 KGHDR and CDR2 SFDVKD. In DNA, the CDR3 is TGTGCCACCAGTGACAGTAACACTGAAGCTTTCTTT. The encoded protein is CATSDSNTEAFF.

This clonotype was observed a few times. This chain connects TRBV5-1 to TRBJ1-2; D might be TRBD1 (6 bases). The germline V and J ends were trimmed by 3 bases and 3 bases, with 12 bases remaining between them. This CDR3 is 14 amino acids long. Germline assignment: CDR1 SGHRS and CDR2 YFSETQ. The CDR3 protein is CASSSETGYYGYTF. The CDR3 coding sequence is TGCGCCAGCAGCTCCGAAACAGGGTACTATGGCTACACCTTC.